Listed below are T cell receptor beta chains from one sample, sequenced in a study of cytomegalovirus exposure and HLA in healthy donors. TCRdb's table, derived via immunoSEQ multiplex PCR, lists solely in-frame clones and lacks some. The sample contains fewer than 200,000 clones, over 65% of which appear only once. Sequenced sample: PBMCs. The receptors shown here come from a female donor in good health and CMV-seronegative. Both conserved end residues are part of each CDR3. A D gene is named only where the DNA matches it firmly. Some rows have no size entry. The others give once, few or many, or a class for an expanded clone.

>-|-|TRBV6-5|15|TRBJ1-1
CASSYSRQMNTEAFF
TGTGCCAGCAGTTACTCTCGACAGATGAACACTGAAGCTTTCTTT
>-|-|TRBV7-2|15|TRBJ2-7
CASRPGRGSSYEQYF
TGTGCCAGCAGACCCGGAAGGGGGAGCTCCTACGAGCAGTACTTC
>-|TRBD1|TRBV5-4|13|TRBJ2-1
CASSPGQGNEQFF
TGTGCCAGCAGCCCTGGACAGGGGAATGAGCAGTTCTTC
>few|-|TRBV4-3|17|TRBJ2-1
CASSQGLFNRNYNEQFF
TGCGCCAGCAGCCAAGGACTTTTCAATCGGAACTACAATGAGCAGTTCTTC
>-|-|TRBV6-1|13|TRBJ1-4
CASTLQTNEKLFF
TGTGCCAGCACCTTACAGACCAATGAAAAACTGTTTTTT
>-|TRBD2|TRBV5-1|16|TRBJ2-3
CASSNRLAGRTDTQYF
TGCGCCAGCAGTAATAGACTAGCGGGAAGAACAGATACGCAGTATTTT
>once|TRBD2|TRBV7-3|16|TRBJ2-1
CASSPQGAGVYNEQFF
TGTGCCAGCAGCCCTCAAGGAGCGGGGGTCTACAATGAGCAGTTCTTC
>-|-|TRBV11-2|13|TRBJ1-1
CASSLVRQTEAFF
TGTGCCAGCAGCTTAGTAAGACAAACTGAAGCTTTCTTT
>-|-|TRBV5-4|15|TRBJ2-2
CASSPLAANTGELFF
TGTGCCAGCAGCCCCTTGGCGGCGAACACCGGGGAGCTGTTTTTT
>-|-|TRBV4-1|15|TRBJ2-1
CASSQKLESYNEQFF
TGCGCCAGCAGCCAAAAATTGGAGTCCTACAATGAGCAGTTCTTC
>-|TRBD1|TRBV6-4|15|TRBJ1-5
CARGQGRSWNQPQHF
TGTGCCAGGGGACAGGGAAGGTCTTGGAATCAGCCCCAGCATTTT
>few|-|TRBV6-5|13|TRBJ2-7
CASSYSESYEQYF
TGTGCCAGCAGTTACTCGGAGTCCTACGAGCAGTACTTC
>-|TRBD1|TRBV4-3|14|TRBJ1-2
CASSQGDRDDGYTF
TGCGCCAGCAGCCAAGGGGACAGGGACGATGGCTACACCTTC
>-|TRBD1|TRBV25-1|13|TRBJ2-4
CATSRTGDNSQYF
TGTGCCACCTCGCGGACAGGGGATAACAGTCAGTACTTC
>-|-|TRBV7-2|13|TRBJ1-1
CASSPHMNTEAFF
TGTGCCAGCAGCCCACATATGAACACTGAAGCTTTCTTT
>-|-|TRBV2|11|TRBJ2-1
CASGGIDEQFF
TGTGCCAGTGGCGGGATCGATGAGCAGTTCTTC
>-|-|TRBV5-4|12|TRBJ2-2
CASSFLTGELFF
TGTGCCAGCAGCTTTCTTACCGGGGAGCTGTTTTTT
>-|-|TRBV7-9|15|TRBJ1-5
CASSPSRVLNQPQHF
TGTGCCAGCAGCCCTAGCCGAGTACTCAATCAGCCCCAGCATTTT
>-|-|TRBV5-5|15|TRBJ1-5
CASSLGQASNQPQHF
TGTGCCAGCAGCTTGGGGCAGGCTAGCAATCAGCCCCAGCATTTT
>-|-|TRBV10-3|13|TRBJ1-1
CAIMIQGNTEAFF
TGTGCCATCATGATACAGGGGAACACTGAAGCTTTCTTT
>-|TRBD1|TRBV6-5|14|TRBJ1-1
CASSYHGTVREAFF
TGTGCCAGCAGTTACCATGGGACAGTCCGTGAAGCTTTCTTT
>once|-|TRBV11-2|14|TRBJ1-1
CASSLTMRNTEAFF
TGTGCCAGCAGCTTAACGATGCGTAACACTGAAGCTTTCTTT
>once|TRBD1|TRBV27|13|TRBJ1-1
CASRTTGLVAAFF
TGTGCCAGCAGAACGACAGGGTTGGTGGCAGCTTTCTTT
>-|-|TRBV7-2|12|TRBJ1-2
CASRQENYGYTF
TGTGCCAGCCGACAGGAGAACTATGGCTACACCTTC
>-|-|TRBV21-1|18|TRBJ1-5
CASSKPTLDRASNQPQHF
TGTGCCAGCAGCAAACCCACCCTTGACAGGGCCAGCAATCAGCCCCAGCATTTT
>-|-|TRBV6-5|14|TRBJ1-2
CASTLGGLTNGYTF
TGTGCCAGCACCCTCGGGGGTTTAACGAATGGCTACACCTTC
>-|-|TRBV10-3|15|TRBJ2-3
CASSSRTESTDTQYF
TGTGCCAGCAGCTCTCGGACTGAAAGCACAGATACGCAGTATTTT
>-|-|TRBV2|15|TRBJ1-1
CASILPGRRDTEAFF
TGTGCCAGCATCCTTCCAGGTCGGAGGGACACTGAAGCTTTCTTT
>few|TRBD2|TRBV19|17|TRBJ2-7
CASTQGGLAGDSYEQYF
TGTGCCAGTACCCAGGGGGGTCTAGCGGGAGACTCCTACGAGCAGTACTTC
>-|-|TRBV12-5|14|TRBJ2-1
CASRGFNSYNEQFF
TGTGCTAGTAGGGGTTTTAACTCCTACAATGAGCAGTTCTTC
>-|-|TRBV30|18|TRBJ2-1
CAWSGGIISGMAYNEQFF
TGTGCCTGGAGTGGGGGGATAATTAGCGGTATGGCCTACAATGAGCAGTTCTTC
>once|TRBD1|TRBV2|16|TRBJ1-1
CASSEAETGMDTEAFF
TGTGCCAGCAGTGAAGCCGAGACAGGGATGGACACTGAAGCTTTCTTT
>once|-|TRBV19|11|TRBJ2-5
CASSMRETQYF
TGTGCCAGTAGTATGAGGGAGACCCAGTACTTC
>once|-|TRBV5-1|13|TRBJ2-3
CASRPGLTDTQYF
TGCGCCAGCAGGCCAGGTCTAACAGATACGCAGTATTTT
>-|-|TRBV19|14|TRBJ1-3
CASSDSRSGNTIYF
TGTGCCAGTAGTGACTCACGCTCTGGAAACACCATATATTTT
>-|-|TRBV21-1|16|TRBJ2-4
CASSNGQALAKNIQYF
TGTGCCAGCAGCAACGGACAGGCTTTAGCCAAAAACATTCAGTACTTC
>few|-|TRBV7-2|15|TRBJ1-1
CASSPVPTENTEAFF
TGTGCCAGCAGCCCTGTACCTACCGAGAACACTGAAGCTTTCTTT
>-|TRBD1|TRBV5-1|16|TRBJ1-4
CASKGQGALSNEKLFF
TGCGCCAGCAAGGGACAGGGGGCGCTTTCTAATGAAAAACTGTTTTTT
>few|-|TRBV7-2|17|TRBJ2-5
CASSLVPAGLLRETQYF
TGTGCCAGCAGCTTAGTTCCAGCGGGTCTCCTAAGGGAGACCCAGTACTTC
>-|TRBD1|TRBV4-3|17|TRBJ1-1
CASSQYDRGPLNTEAFF
TGCGCCAGCAGCCAATACGACAGGGGGCCCCTGAACACTGAAGCTTTCTTT
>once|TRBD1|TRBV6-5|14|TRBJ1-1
CASSPVRQGTEAFF
TGTGCCAGCAGCCCCGTTAGACAGGGCACTGAAGCTTTCTTT
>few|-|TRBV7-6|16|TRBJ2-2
CASSYLTGGNTGELFF
TGTGCCAGCAGCTACCTGACAGGCGGGAACACCGGGGAGCTGTTTTTT
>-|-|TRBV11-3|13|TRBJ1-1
CASSLYPVTEAFF
TGTGCCAGCAGCTTATATCCGGTTACTGAAGCTTTCTTT
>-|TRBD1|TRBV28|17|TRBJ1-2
CASSMKRSGGANYGYTF
TGTGCCAGCAGTATGAAACGTTCAGGGGGCGCGAACTATGGCTACACCTTC
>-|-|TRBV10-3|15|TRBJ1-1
CAISESVGESTEAFF
TGTGCCATCAGTGAGTCGGTTGGGGAGAGCACTGAAGCTTTCTTT
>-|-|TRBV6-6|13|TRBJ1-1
CASSYSNREFGFF
TGTGCCAGCAGTTACTCAAACAGGGAATTCGGTTTCTTT
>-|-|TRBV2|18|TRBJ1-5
CASSESGQGRYSNQPQHF
TGTGCCAGCAGTGAATCGGGCCAGGGCCGGTATAGCAATCAGCCCCAGCATTTT
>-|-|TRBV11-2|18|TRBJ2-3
CASSLEGAGFVSTDTQYF
TGTGCCAGCAGCTTAGAGGGAGCGGGTTTCGTCTCCACAGATACGCAGTATTTT
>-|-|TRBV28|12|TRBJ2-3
CASRYNKDTQYF
TGTGCCAGCAGGTATAACAAAGATACGCAGTATTTT